These 9 T cell receptor beta chains came from one sample sequenced in a study of early stage breast cancer tumors. Using immunoSEQ multiplex PCR, the repertoire was profiled, and TCRdb retains in-frame clones only, with some absent. The data show about 28,000 clones, less than 75% seen once. Material for sequencing was breast tumor tissue. The receptor source for this set is a person between 45 and 65 years old with breast cancer.

This clone came up a few times. The gene calls are TRBV2 and TRBJ2-7, with D possibly being TRBD2 (6 bases). V was pared by 5 bases and J by 2 bases, with 10 bases between. The CDR3 is made up of 13 amino acids. Germline-derived CDR1 and CDR2 are SNHLY and FYNNEI. CDR3 DNA sequence: TGTGCCAGCAGTAGCGGGTGGGCCTACGAGCAGTACTTC. It yields the protein CASSSGWAYEQYF.

The chain combines TRBV6-4 with TRBJ2-3, with D unclear. The CDR3 is 13 amino acids. Between the trimmed V and J ends, which lost 2 bases and 0 bases, there was a span of 3 bases. Looked up from germline, CDR1 is MRHNA and CDR2 is SNTAGT. The CDR3 region has the DNA TGTGCCAGCAGTGACGGGAGCACAGATACGCAGTATTTT. The encoded protein is CASSDGSTDTQYF.

This chain links TRBV6-6 with TRBJ1-1; D ambiguous. V dropped 9 bases and J dropped 3 bases, with 14 bases sitting between them. CDR1 and CDR2 (germline): MNHNY, SVGAGI (reference sequence). The CDR3 is made up of 13 amino acids. The CDR3 nucleotides read TGTGCCAGTTGGACTCGGCCTTACACTGAAGCTTTCTTT. It codes for CASWTRPYTEAFF.

The chain is built from TRBV5-1 and TRBJ2-3; 13 bases match TRBD2. J was trimmed by 2 bases and V by 2 bases; bases with no gene match: 2. The germline CDR1 and CDR2 sequences are SGHRS and YFSETQ. This CDR3 has 16 amino acids. Here the CDR3 reads CASSFGTSGDTDTQYF. The CDR3 bases are TGCGCCAGCAGCTTTGGGACTAGCGGGGACACAGATACGCAGTATTTT.

The chain joins TRBV27 to TRBJ2-5, with D perhaps TRBD2 (7 bases). V was cut by 4 bases and J by 4 bases, with 16 bases left in between. Germline loops: CDR1 MNHEY, CDR2 SMNVEV (reference sequence). This CDR3 spans 15 amino acids. CDR3 amino acids: CASSSGTGGVETQYF. In DNA form, the CDR3 reads TGTGCCAGCAGTTCCGGGACGGGGGGCGTAGAGACCCAGTACTTC.

This clone was seen more than once but under ten times. This sequence joins TRBV25-1 and TRBJ2-3; maybe TRBD2 (5 bases). V lost 2 bases to trimming and J lost 0 bases, with 6 bases between them. Germline V CDR1 and CDR2: MGHDK, SYGVNS. CDR3 size: 14 residues. The CDR3 here is CASSEGGSTDTQYF. The CDR3 DNA reads as TGTGCCAGCAGTGAAGGCGGGAGCACAGATACGCAGTATTTT.

This clone has just a few counts. J is TRBJ1-1 and V is TRBV7-7; D remains unclear. There are 13 residues in the CDR3. The germline gives CDR1 SSHAT, CDR2 FNYEAQ (reference sequence). The CDR3 DNA sequence: TGTGACCCCAACCAGAGCCTGAACACTGAAGCTTTCTTT. Translation: CDPNQSLNTEAFF.

The chain employs TRBV6-1 and TRBJ1-1; D remains unclear. This CDR3 has 16 residues. Per the germline V gene, CDR1 is MNHNS and CDR2 is SASEGT. The V end lost 3 bases, the J end lost 1 base, and 15 bases lay between the germline ends. As DNA, the CDR3 is TGTGCCAGCAGTGACCAAGCGGTGGGTACGAACACTGAAGCTTTCTTT. As protein: CASSDQAVGTNTEAFF.

The genes are TRBV9 and TRBJ2-2, with 8 bases that match TRBD1. The V gene's germline CDR1 is SGDLS and CDR2 YYNGEE. Losses at the gene ends were 0 bases for V and 4 bases for J; bases not matched to a gene: 2. CDR3 length: 15 residues. The CDR3 DNA sequence: TGTGCCAGCAGCGTAGAAACAGGGGGCACCGGGGAGCTGTTTTTT. Residues: CASSVETGGTGELFF. Based on the CDR3 plus reference TRBV9 and TRBJ2-2, the full variable domain is DSGVTQTPKHLITATGQRVTLRCSPRSGDLSVYWYQQSLDQGLQFLIQYYNGEERAKGNILERFSAQQFPDLHSELNLSSLELGDSALYFCASSVETGGTGELFFGEGSRLTVL.